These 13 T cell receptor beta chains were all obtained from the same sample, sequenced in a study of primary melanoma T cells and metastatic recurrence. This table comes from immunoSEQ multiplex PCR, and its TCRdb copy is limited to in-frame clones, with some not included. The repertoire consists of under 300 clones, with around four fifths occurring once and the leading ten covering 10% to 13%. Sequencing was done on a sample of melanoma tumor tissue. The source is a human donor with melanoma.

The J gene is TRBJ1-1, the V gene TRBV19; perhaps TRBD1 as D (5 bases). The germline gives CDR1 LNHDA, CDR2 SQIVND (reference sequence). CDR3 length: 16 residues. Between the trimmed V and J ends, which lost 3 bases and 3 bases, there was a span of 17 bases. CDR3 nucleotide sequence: TGTGCCAGTAGTATGGCCAGGGCGGGGCTAGACACTGAAGCTTTCTTT. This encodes CASSMARAGLDTEAFF.

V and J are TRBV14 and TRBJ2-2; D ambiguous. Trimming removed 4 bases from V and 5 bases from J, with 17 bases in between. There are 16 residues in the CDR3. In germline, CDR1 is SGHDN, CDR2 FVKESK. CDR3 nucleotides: TGTGCCAGCAGCCCGAACACCCTCGGCATAACCGGGGAGCTGTTTTTT. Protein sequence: CASSPNTLGITGELFF. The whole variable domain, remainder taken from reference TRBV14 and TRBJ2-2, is EAGVTQFPSHSVIEKGQTVTLRCDPISGHDNLYWYRRVMGKEIKFLLHFVKESKQDESGMPNNRFLAERTGGTYSTLKVQPAELEDSGVYFCASSPNTLGITGELFFGEGSRLTVL.

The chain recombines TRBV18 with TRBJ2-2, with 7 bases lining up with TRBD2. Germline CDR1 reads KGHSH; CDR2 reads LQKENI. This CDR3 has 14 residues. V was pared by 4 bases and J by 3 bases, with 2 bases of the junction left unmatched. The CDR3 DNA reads TGTGCCAGCTCACTAACTAGCGACACCGGGGAGCTGTTTTTT. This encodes CASSLTSDTGELFF.

This CDR3 reads CASRSDRANYGYTF. The CDR3 region has the DNA TGTGCCAGTAGGTCAGACAGGGCAAACTATGGCTACACCTTC. The V gene is TRBV19, the J gene TRBJ1-2; 7 positions agree with TRBD1. Germline V lookup: CDR1 LNHDA, CDR2 SQIVND (reference sequence). CDR3 length equals 14 residues. The junction had 6 bases not matched to a gene; V was cut back by 6 bases and J by 2 bases.

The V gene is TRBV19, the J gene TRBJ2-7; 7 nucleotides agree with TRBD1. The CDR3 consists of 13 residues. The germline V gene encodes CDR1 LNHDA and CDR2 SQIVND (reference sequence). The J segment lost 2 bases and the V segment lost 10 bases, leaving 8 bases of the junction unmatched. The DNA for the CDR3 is TGTGCCACGGCAGGGACAGAACCCTACGAGCAGTACTTC. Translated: CATAGTEPYEQYF. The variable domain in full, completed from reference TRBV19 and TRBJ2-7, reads DGGITQSPKYLFRKEGQNVTLSCEQNLNHDAMYWYRQDPGQGLRLIYYSQIVNDFQKGDIAEGYSVSREKKESFPLTVTSAQKNPTAFYLCATAGTEPYEQYFGPGTRLTVT.

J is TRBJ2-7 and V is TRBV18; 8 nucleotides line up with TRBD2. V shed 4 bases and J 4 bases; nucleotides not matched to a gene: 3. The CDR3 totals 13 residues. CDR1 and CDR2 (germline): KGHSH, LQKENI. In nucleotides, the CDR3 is TGTGCCAGCTCACTCGGGGGGGATTACGAGCAGTACGTC. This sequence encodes CASSLGGDYEQYV.

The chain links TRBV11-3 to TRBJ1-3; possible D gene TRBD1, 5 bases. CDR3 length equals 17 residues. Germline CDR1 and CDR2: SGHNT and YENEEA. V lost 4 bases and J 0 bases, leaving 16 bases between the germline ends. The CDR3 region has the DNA TGTGCCAGCAGCTCGGGACTCCCACCGGGCTCTGGAAACACCATATATTTT. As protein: CASSSGLPPGSGNTIYF.

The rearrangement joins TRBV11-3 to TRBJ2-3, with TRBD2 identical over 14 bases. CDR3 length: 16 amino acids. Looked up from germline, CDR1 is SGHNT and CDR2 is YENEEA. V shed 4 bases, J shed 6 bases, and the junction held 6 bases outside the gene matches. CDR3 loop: CASSSSGLAGVDTQYF. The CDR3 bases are TGTGCCAGCAGCTCGTCGGGACTAGCGGGAGTGGATACGCAGTATTTT.

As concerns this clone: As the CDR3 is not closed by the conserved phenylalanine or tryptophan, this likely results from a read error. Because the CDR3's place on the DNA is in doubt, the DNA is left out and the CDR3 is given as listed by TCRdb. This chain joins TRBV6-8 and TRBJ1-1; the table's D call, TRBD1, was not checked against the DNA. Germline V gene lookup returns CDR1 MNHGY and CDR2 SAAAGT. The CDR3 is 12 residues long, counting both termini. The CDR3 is CASRGGQGPVSA.

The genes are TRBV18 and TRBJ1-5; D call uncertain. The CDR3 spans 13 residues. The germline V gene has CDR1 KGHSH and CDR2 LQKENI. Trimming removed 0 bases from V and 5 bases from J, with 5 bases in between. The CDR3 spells CASSPPGDQPQHF. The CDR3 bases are TGTGCCAGCTCACCACCGGGTGATCAGCCCCAGCATTTT.

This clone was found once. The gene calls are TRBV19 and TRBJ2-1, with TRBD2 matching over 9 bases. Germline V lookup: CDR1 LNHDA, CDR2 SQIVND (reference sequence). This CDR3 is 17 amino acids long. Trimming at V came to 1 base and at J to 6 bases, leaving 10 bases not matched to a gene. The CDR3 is CASSIARIAGVGNEQFF. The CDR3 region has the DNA TGTGCCAGTAGTATAGCAAGAATAGCGGGAGTGGGCAATGAGCAGTTCTTC.

The CDR3 bases are TGTGCCAGTAGTAAATACTCCCTCAGGACAGGGGAGCTGTTTTTT. Translating gives CASSKYSLRTGELFF. The genes are TRBV19 and TRBJ2-2, with D maybe TRBD1 (5 bases). V dropped 4 bases and J dropped 8 bases, with 17 bases sitting between them. Germline V lookup: CDR1 LNHDA, CDR2 SQIVND (reference sequence). This CDR3 is 15 amino acids long.

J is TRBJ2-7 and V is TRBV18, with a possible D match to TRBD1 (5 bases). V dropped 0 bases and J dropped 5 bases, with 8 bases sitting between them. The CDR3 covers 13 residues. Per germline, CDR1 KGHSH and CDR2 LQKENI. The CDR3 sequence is CASSPPGLNEQYF. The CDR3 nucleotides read TGTGCCAGCTCACCACCGGGGCTAAACGAGCAGTACTTC.